This is a list of T cell receptor beta chains from one sample in a study of OX40 agonist ivuxolimab in advanced cancers. Assay: immunoSEQ multiplex PCR; the TCRdb copy retains only in-frame clones and omits some. In the table there are roughly 50,000 clones, approximately 93% of which are singletons. Sequenced material: CD4+ or CD8+ T cells sorted from blood, taken in a trial of the OX40 agonist ivuxolimab. Every receptor here comes from an adult with an advanced solid tumor such as melanoma, head and neck, liver or kidney cancer. CDR3s include the opening cysteine and the closing phenylalanine or tryptophan. A D gene is named only where the DNA matches it firmly. Some rows have no size entry. The others give once, few or many, or a class for an expanded clone.

cdr3_nt,cdr3_aa,clone_size,v_call,d_call,j_call
TGTGCCAGCAGTCTCTCCACGGGATTTAATGAAAAACTGTTTTTT,CASSLSTGFNEKLFF,.,TRBV2,.,TRBJ1-4
TGTGCAAGTCGCTTTTTGCTGGGACAGACACATAGCAATCAGCCCCAGCATTTT,CASRFLLGQTHSNQPQHF,.,TRBV12-2,.,TRBJ1-5
TGTGCCAGCACTCCTCGGACGGACTATGGCTACACCTTC,CASTPRTDYGYTF,.,TRBV28,.,TRBJ1-2
TGTGCCAGCCCAAGGACAGCTGTGCCGACAACCTCCCAAGAGACCCAGTACTTC,CASPRTAVPTTSQETQYF,once,TRBV21-1,.,TRBJ2-5
TGTGCCAGCAGCACCCCGGGACTAGCTCCAGATACGCAGTATTTT,CASSTPGLAPDTQYF,.,TRBV5-6,TRBD2,TRBJ2-3
TGCGCCAGCAGAGCCGGGACAGAGAACACTGAAGCTTTCTTT,CASRAGTENTEAFF,.,TRBV10-1,TRBD1,TRBJ1-1
TGCGCCAGCAGCTTGACTAGCGGGAATATTTACAATGAGCAGTTCTTC,CASSLTSGNIYNEQFF,.,TRBV5-1,TRBD2,TRBJ2-1
TGTGCCAGCAGTTCCGGGACAGGGGACGGTACGCAGTATTTT,CASSSGTGDGTQYF,.,TRBV28,TRBD1,TRBJ2-3
TGTGCCAGCAGCTTTGGACTAGCGGGGGGGCAAGAGACCCAGTACTTC,CASSFGLAGGQETQYF,.,TRBV7-6,TRBD2,TRBJ2-5
TGTGCCAGCAGCTTGGCCTATGCAGGCACAGATACGCAGTATTTT,CASSLAYAGTDTQYF,.,TRBV5-6,.,TRBJ2-3
TGCGCCAGCTCTCCGACAGATAACTATGGCTACACCTTC,CASSPTDNYGYTF,.,TRBV5-1,.,TRBJ1-2
TGTGCCAGCAGCTTAGAGGCTAGCGTCGGGTCTGGGGCCAACGTCCTGACTTTC,CASSLEASVGSGANVLTF,.,TRBV7-8,.,TRBJ2-6
TGTGCCAGCAGCTCTGGACGGACAGGGGCTGGAAACACCATATATTTT,CASSSGRTGAGNTIYF,.,TRBV5-5,TRBD1,TRBJ1-3
TGTGCCAGCAGTAGGACAGCGCCTGCGGCCGAGCAGTACTTC,CASSRTAPAAEQYF,.,TRBV2,.,TRBJ2-7
TGTGCCAGCAGCTTAAGGATGAACACTGAAGCTTTCTTT,CASSLRMNTEAFF,.,TRBV7-3,.,TRBJ1-1
TGTGCCAGCAGCTTACCAGGGAGGTTTCACGAGCAGTACTTC,CASSLPGRFHEQYF,.,TRBV5-5,.,TRBJ2-7
TGTGCCAGCAGCCAAGGGGGGGGCGGCTACACCTTC,CASSQGGGGYTF,.,TRBV14,.,TRBJ1-2
TGCGCCAGCAGCTTCGTTTATGGCACCTCCTACGAGCAGTACTTC,CASSFVYGTSYEQYF,.,TRBV5-1,.,TRBJ2-7
TGTGCCAGCAGCGTACACTCCGGGACAGGGTCTGAAGCTTTCTTT,CASSVHSGTGSEAFF,.,TRBV9,TRBD1,TRBJ1-1
TGTGCCAGCCGTTACGGGGGGGAGCAGTACTTC,CASRYGGEQYF,.,TRBV27,TRBD2,TRBJ2-7
TGTGCCATCGAAGCAAGCAAACGGCCAACCGGGACAGGGAAGTCCGGGGCCAACGTCCTGACTTTC,CAIEASKRPTGTGKSGANVLTF,once,TRBV10-3,TRBD1,TRBJ2-6
TGTGCCAGCAGAGACAGGGATGGCTACACCTTC,CASRDRDGYTF,.,TRBV27,TRBD1,TRBJ1-2
TGTGCCTCCCGGAGAGTTAGCAATCAGCCCCAGCATTTT,CASRRVSNQPQHF,.,TRBV2,.,TRBJ1-5
TGCGCCAGCCGGGATTCCCCTCCCACGAATGAGCAGTTCTTC,CASRDSPPTNEQFF,.,TRBV5-1,.,TRBJ2-1
TGTGCCAGCAGTCCTCTCGGCCGTACGGGGACAGATACGCAGTATTTT,CASSPLGRTGTDTQYF,.,TRBV27,.,TRBJ2-3